The 18 T cell receptor beta chains listed next were all sequenced from one sample in a study of regulatory T cells. Whole-study results and caveats: Hydrophobic residues at CDR3 positions 6 and 7 were enriched in conventional CD4+ T cells of CD3G-deficient patients.

The PCR used 52 TRBV and 13 TRBJ primers. Here immunoSEQ multiplex PCR was the method, and the copy in TCRdb shows in-frame clones only, minus some. The table records tens of thousands of clones, around nine tenths of them present only once. Which antigens these TCRs recognize remains unknown. Sequenced material: conventional CD4+ T cells sorted from blood. The receptors derive from a child under 18 with CD3G deficiency.

The chain recombines TRBV6-1 with TRBJ2-7, with D perhaps TRBD1 or TRBD2 (5 bases each). The CDR3 sequence is 12 residues long. The V and J ends lost 8 bases and 2 bases respectively, with 10 bases between them. Germline V gene data show CDR1 as MNHNS and CDR2 as SASEGT. CDR3 residues: CASARGPYEQYF. In DNA form, the CDR3 reads TGTGCCAGCGCCCGGGGCCCCTACGAGCAGTACTTC.

The chain couples TRBV28 to TRBJ2-1; D might be TRBD1 (5 bases). This CDR3 is built from 13 residues. Germline V gene data show CDR1 as MDHEN and CDR2 as SYDVKM. Trimming removed 5 bases from V and 5 bases from J, with 10 bases in between. The CDR3 DNA reads TGTGCCAGCAGTCCTCAGGGAAACAATGAGCAGTTCTTC. Translating gives CASSPQGNNEQFF.

This clone was counted once. The V gene is TRBV10-3, the J gene TRBJ2-3; a weak D match, TRBD2 (6 bases). The CDR3 has 14 residues. The germline gives CDR1 ENHRY, CDR2 SYGVKD. The V end was cut by 3 bases, the J end by 2 bases, with 9 bases between. CDR3 sequence reads: CAISDSRDTDTQYF. The CDR3 region has the DNA TGTGCCATCAGTGACTCGCGGGACACAGATACGCAGTATTTT.

This chain's CDR3 is CASSTGTGSEQYF. The CDR3 DNA reads as TGCGCCAGCAGCACCGGGACAGGGAGCGAGCAGTACTTC. The J gene is TRBJ2-7, the V gene TRBV5-1, with 9 bases matching TRBD1. The CDR3 is 13 amino acids. Germline V lookup: CDR1 SGHRS, CDR2 YFSETQ. The ends lost 4 bases at V and 6 bases at J; junction bases unmatched: 5.

The J gene is TRBJ2-2, the V gene TRBV28; no clear D. The CDR3 has 13 amino acids. Trimming removed 2 bases at V and 6 bases at J, with 7 bases between. Germline V gene lookup returns CDR1 MDHEN and CDR2 SYDVKM. As DNA, the CDR3 is TGTGCCAGCAGTTTAGGGAAACCCGGGGAGCTGTTTTTT. The encoded protein is CASSLGKPGELFF.

The rearrangement uses TRBV5-2 and TRBJ1-2. TRBV5-2 is a pseudogene locus. The CDR3 has 16 amino acids. For the CDR3, the DNA is TGTGCCAGCAACGGGTCGCGAGTACGAAAGACCTATGGCTACACCTTC. It specifies CASNGSRVRKTYGYTF.

This rearrangement joins TRBV7-9 to TRBJ2-3; D is undetermined. CDR1 and CDR2 from the germline V gene are SEHNR and FQNEAQ (reference sequence). The V gene lost 5 bases and the J gene lost 3 bases, with 12 bases spanning the gap. The CDR3 spans 14 residues. The CDR3 sequence is CASSPPTLTDTQYF. The CDR3 region has the DNA TGTGCCAGCAGCCCCCCGACTTTGACAGATACGCAGTATTTT.

J is TRBJ2-2 and V is TRBV10-2; D is unresolved. Germline loops: CDR1 WSHSY, CDR2 SAAADI. V was clipped by 9 bases and J by 5 bases, with 10 bases between them. The CDR3 contains 12 residues. The CDR3 nucleotides are TGCGCCAGTGCCCCGCGGACCGGGGAGCTGTTTTTT. Translating gives CASAPRTGELFF.

CDR3: CASSRQGRASNEQFF. In DNA form, the CDR3 reads TGTGCCAGCTCACGACAGGGGAGGGCTAGCAATGAGCAGTTCTTC. The rearrangement uses TRBV18 and TRBJ2-1, with D possibly TRBD1 on 8 matching bases. The CDR3 has 15 amino acids. The V end lost 4 bases, the J end lost 6 bases, and 16 bases lay between the germline ends. In germline, CDR1 is KGHSH, CDR2 LQKENI. The whole variable domain, filled in from reference TRBV18 and TRBJ2-1, reads NAGVMQNPRHLVRRRGQEARLRCSPMKGHSHVYWYRQLPEEGLKFMVYLQKENIIDESGMPKERFSAEFPKEGPSILRIQQVVRGDSAAYFCASSRQGRASNEQFFGPGTRLTVL.

The sample holds a few counts of this clone. CDR3 amino acids: CASTLEETQYF. DNA for the CDR3: TGTGCCAGCACCCTAGAAGAGACCCAGTACTTC. The chain has TRBV21-1 and TRBJ2-5; TRBD2 is the table's D call, not checked against the DNA. TRBV21-1 is a recognized pseudogene. The CDR3 is made up of 11 amino acids.

With respect to this clone: Other DNA sequences from this sample encode an identical CDR3 as well. This chain joins TRBV5-1 and TRBJ2-7, with 12 nucleotides matching TRBD1. The V gene's germline CDR1 is SGHRS and CDR2 YFSETQ. This CDR3 spans 14 amino acids. V lost 4 bases to trimming and J lost 7 bases; unmatched junction nucleotides: 6. The CDR3 region has the DNA TGCGCCAGCAGCCCGGGACAGGGGGCGCGAGAGCAGTACTTC. Translation gives CASSPGQGAREQYF.

The chain recombines TRBV27 with TRBJ1-6, with D maybe TRBD1 (6 bases). This CDR3 comprises 14 residues. Germline CDR1 and CDR2: MNHEY and SMNVEV (reference sequence). V was trimmed by 3 bases and J by 10 bases, leaving 13 bases between them. CDR3 protein: CASSLNRAVSPLHF. The DNA of the CDR3 is TGTGCCAGCAGTTTGAACAGGGCGGTATCACCCCTCCACTTT.

The chain employs TRBV28 and TRBJ1-5; D ambiguous. The CDR3 length is 15 residues. CDR1 is MDHEN and CDR2 is SYDVKM in the germline V gene. V was shortened by 0 bases and J by 3 bases, with 9 bases between the two germline ends. The CDR3 sequence: CASSLWGRYNQPQHF. CDR3 bases: TGTGCCAGCAGTTTATGGGGAAGGTACAATCAGCCCCAGCATTTT.

The chain combines TRBV5-1 with TRBJ2-7; D possibly corresponds to TRBD1 (5 bases). Per germline, CDR1 SGHRS and CDR2 YFSETQ. V was trimmed by 8 bases and J by 7 bases, leaving 22 bases between them. The CDR3 is 14 residues long. CDR3 amino acids: CASSQGPGLGEQYF. The CDR3 region has the DNA TGCGCCAGTTCCCAAGGACCAGGGTTAGGAGAGCAGTACTTC.

CDR3 amino acids: CASSRGTGGTSSYNSPLHF. The CDR3 bases are TGTGCCAGCAGTCGGGGGACAGGGGGCACCAGCTCCTATAATTCACCCCTCCACTTT. J is TRBJ1-6 and V is TRBV27, with 12 bases fitting TRBD1. V shed 5 bases and J 0 bases; nucleotides not matched to a gene: 8. CDR1 MNHEY and CDR2 SMNVEV come from the germline V gene (reference sequence). This CDR3 comprises 19 residues.

The chain is built from TRBV5-1 and TRBJ2-3; possibly TRBD2 for D (6 bases). The V gene's germline CDR1 is SGHRS and CDR2 YFSETQ. V lost 2 bases and J 7 bases, leaving 20 bases between the germline ends. The CDR3 contains 16 residues. As DNA, the CDR3 is TGCGCCAGCAGCTTCTCTACTAGCCCCGGGATCCATACGCAGTATTTT. Protein product: CASSFSTSPGIHTQYF.

A note on this clone: The sample carries other DNA sequences with the same CDR3. The rearrangement links TRBV5-1 to TRBJ1-1; D is ambiguous. Trimming left V 0 bases short and J 5 bases short, with 14 bases between. The CDR3 consists of 15 residues. The germline gives CDR1 SGHRS, CDR2 YFSETQ. The chain's CDR3 is CASSLGDLSRTEAFF. CDR3 in DNA: TGCGCCAGCAGCTTGGGGGATCTCTCGCGGACTGAAGCTTTCTTT. The full variable domain, in which reference TRBV5-1 and TRBJ1-1 provide the parts outside the CDR3, is KAGVTQTPRYLIKTRGQQVTLSCSPISGHRSVSWYQQTPGQGLQFLFEYFSETQRNKGNFPGRFSGRQFSNSRSEMNVSTLELGDSALYLCASSLGDLSRTEAFFGQGTRLTVV.

The chain couples TRBV10-3 to TRBJ2-7; 9 nucleotides align to TRBD1. Per the germline V gene, CDR1 is ENHRY and CDR2 is SYGVKD. CDR3 length equals 15 residues. The J segment lost 3 bases and the V segment lost 4 bases, leaving 7 bases of the junction unmatched. CDR3 sequence reads: CAISGGRTGDYEQYF. CDR3 coding DNA: TGTGCCATCAGTGGCGGGCGGACAGGGGACTACGAGCAGTACTTC.